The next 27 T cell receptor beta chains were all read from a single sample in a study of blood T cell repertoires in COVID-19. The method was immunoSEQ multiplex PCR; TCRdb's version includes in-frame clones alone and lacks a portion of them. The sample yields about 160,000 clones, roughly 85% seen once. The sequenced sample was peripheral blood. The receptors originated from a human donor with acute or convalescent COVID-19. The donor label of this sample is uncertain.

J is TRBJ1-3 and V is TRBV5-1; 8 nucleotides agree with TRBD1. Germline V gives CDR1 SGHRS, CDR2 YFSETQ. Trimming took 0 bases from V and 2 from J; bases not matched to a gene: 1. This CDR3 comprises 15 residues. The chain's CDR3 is CASSLVQGAGNTIYF. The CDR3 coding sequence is TGCGCCAGCAGCTTGGTACAGGGGGCTGGAAACACCATATATTTT.

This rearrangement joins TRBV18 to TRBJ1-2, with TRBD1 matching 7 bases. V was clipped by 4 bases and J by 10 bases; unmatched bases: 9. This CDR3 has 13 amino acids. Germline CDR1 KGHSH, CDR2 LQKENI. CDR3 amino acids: CASSQRSTGNYTF. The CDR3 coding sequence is TGTGCCAGCTCACAGAGATCGACAGGGAACTACACCTTC.

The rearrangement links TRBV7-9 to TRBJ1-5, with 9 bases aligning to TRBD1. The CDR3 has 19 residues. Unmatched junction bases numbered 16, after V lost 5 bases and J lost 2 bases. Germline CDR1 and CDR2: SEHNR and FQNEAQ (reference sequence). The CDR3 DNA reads TGTGCCAGCAGCACCCCATACAACCGGGACAGGGATCGCAATCAGCCCCAGCATTTT. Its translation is CASSTPYNRDRDRNQPQHF. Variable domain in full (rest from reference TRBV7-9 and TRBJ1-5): DTGVSQNPRHKITKRGQNVTFRCDPISEHNRLYWYRQTLGQGPEFLTYFQNEAQLEKSRLLSDRFSAERPKGSFSTLEIQRTEQGDSAMYLCASSTPYNRDRDRNQPQHFGDGTRLSIL.

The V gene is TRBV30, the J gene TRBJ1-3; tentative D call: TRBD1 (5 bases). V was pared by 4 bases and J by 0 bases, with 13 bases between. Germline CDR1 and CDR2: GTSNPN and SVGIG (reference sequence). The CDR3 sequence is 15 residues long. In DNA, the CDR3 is TGTGCCTGGAATGGAGGGGTTCTCTCTGGAAACACCATATATTTT. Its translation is CAWNGGVLSGNTIYF.

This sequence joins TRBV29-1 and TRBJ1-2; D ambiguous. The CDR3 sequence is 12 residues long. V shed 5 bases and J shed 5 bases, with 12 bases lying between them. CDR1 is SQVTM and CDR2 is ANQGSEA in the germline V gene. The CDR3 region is CSVSSGRYGYTF. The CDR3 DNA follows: TGCAGCGTTAGTTCGGGTCGGTATGGCTACACCTTC.

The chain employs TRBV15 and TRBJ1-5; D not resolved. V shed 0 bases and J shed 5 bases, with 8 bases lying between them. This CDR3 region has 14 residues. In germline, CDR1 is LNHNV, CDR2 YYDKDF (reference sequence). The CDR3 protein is CATSRDSYHQPQHF. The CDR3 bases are TGTGCCACCAGCAGAGATAGCTACCATCAGCCCCAGCATTTT. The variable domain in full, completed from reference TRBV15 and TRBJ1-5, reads DAMVIQNPRYQVTQFGKPVTLSCSQTLNHNVMYWYQQKSSQAPKLLFHYYDKDFNNEADTPDNFQSRRPNTSFCFLDIRSPGLGDTAMYLCATSRDSYHQPQHFGDGTRLSIL.

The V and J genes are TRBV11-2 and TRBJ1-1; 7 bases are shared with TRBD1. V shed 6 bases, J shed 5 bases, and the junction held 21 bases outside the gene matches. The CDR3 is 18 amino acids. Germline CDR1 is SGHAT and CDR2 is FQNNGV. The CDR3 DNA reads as TGTGCCAGCAGACCGACCCGAAGGGGGCTTGGGGAGAAGACTGAAGCTTTCTTT. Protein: CASRPTRRGLGEKTEAFF.

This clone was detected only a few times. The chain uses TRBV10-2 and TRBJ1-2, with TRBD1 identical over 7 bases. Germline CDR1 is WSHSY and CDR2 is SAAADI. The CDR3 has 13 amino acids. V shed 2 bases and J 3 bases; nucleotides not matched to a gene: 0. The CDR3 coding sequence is TGCGCCAGCAGTGAGCAGGGGGACTATGGCTACACCTTC. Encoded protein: CASSEQGDYGYTF.

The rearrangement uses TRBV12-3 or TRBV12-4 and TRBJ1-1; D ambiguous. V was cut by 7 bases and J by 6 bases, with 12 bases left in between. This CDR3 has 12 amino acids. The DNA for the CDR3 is TGTGCCAGCACTCGCATTCGGTCTGAAGCTTTCTTT. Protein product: CASTRIRSEAFF.

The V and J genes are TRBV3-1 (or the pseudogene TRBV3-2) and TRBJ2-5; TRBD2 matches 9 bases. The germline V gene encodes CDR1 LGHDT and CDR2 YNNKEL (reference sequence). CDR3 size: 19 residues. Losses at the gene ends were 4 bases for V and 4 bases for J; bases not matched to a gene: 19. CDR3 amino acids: CASSRTTYTGGGAAETQYF. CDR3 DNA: TGTGCCAGCAGCCGGACCACCTACACCGGCGGGGGGGCCGCAGAGACCCAGTACTTC.

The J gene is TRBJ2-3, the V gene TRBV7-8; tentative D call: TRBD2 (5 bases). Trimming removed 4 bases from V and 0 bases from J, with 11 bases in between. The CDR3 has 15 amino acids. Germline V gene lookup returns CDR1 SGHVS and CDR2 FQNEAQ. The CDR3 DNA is TGTGCCAGCAGCTCTCCCCGGACTAGCACAGATACGCAGTATTTT. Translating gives CASSSPRTSTDTQYF.

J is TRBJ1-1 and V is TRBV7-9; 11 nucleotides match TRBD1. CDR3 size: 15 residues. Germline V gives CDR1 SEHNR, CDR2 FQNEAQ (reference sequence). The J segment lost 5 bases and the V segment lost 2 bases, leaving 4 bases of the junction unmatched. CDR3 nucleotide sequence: TGTGCCAGCAGCTTACCCGGGACAGGGGGGACTGAAGCTTTCTTT. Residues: CASSLPGTGGTEAFF.

The CDR3 loop is CASSHRRGQRETQYF. The CDR3 bases are TGTGCCAGTAGCCACCGCAGGGGGCAGCGGGAGACCCAGTACTTC. V usage is TRBV19 and J usage is TRBJ2-5; 8 bases agree with TRBD1. Germline V gene data show CDR1 as LNHDA and CDR2 as SQIVND (reference sequence). The CDR3 loop spans 15 amino acids. After removal of 6 bases from V and 5 bases from J, the junction contained 11 bases not matched to a gene. The full variable domain, with the rest looked up from reference TRBV19 and TRBJ2-5, is DGGITQSPKYLFRKEGQNVTLSCEQNLNHDAMYWYRQDPGQGLRLIYYSQIVNDFQKGDIAEGYSVSREKKESFPLTVTSAQKNPTAFYLCASSHRRGQRETQYFGPGTRLLVL.

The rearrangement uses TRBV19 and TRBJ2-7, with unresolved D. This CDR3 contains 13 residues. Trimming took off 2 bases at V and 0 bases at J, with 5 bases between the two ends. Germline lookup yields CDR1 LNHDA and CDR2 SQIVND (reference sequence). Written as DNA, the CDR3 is TGTGCCAGTAGTATAACGAGCTCCTACGAGCAGTACTTC. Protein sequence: CASSITSSYEQYF. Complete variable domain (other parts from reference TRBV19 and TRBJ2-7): DGGITQSPKYLFRKEGQNVTLSCEQNLNHDAMYWYRQDPGQGLRLIYYSQIVNDFQKGDIAEGYSVSREKKESFPLTVTSAQKNPTAFYLCASSITSSYEQYFGPGTRLTVT.

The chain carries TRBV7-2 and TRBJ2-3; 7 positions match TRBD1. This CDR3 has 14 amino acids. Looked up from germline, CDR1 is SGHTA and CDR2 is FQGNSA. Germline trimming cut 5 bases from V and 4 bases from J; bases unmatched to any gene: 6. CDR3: CASSQTGSADTQYF. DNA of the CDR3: TGTGCCAGCAGCCAGACAGGGTCCGCAGATACGCAGTATTTT.

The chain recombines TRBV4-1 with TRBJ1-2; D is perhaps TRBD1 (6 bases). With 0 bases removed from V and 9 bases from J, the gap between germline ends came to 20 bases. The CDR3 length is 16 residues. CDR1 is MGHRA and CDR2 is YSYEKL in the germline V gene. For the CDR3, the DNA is TGCGCCAGCAGCCAAGACGGGGGGCTCACTCCCCCGCGCTACACCTTC. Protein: CASSQDGGLTPPRYTF.

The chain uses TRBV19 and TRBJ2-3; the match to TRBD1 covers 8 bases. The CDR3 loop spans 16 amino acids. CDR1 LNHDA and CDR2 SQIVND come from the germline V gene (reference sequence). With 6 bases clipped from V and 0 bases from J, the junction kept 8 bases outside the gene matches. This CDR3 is CASSNRGYTSTDTQYF. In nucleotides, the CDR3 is TGTGCCAGTAGCAACAGGGGGTATACGAGCACAGATACGCAGTATTTT. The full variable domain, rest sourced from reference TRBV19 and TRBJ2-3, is DGGITQSPKYLFRKEGQNVTLSCEQNLNHDAMYWYRQDPGQGLRLIYYSQIVNDFQKGDIAEGYSVSREKKESFPLTVTSAQKNPTAFYLCASSNRGYTSTDTQYFGPGTRLTVL.

The CDR3 sequence is CATGGQGPVGSYEQYF. CDR3 DNA: TGTGCCACCGGGGGACAGGGGCCGGTCGGGTCCTACGAGCAGTACTTC. The rearrangement uses TRBV19 and TRBJ2-7; 10 bases match TRBD1. The CDR3 has 16 residues. From germline, CDR1 is LNHDA and CDR2 SQIVND (reference sequence). The junction had 13 bases not matched to a gene; V was cut back by 10 bases and J by 1 base.

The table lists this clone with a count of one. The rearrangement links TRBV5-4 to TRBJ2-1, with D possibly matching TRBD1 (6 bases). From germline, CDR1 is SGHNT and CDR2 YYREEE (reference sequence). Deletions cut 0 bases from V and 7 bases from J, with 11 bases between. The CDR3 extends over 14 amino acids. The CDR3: CASSLETGLNEQFF. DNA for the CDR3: TGTGCCAGCAGCTTGGAAACAGGGTTGAATGAGCAGTTCTTC.

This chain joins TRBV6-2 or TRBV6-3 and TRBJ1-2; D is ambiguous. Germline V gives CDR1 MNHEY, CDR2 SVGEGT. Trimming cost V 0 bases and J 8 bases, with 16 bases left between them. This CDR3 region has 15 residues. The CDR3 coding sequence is TGTGCCAGCAGTTACTCCTCTACTAGACGGGGAGGCTACACCTTC. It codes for CASSYSSTRRGGYTF.

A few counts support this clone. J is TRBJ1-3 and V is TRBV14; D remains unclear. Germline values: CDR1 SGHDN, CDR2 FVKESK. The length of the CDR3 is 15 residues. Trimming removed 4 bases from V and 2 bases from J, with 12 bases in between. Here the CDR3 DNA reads TGTGCCAGCAGCCCCTACGGGTCGGCTGGAAACACCATATATTTT. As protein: CASSPYGSAGNTIYF.

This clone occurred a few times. The CDR3 sequence is CASSFAGQGYSPLHF. As DNA, the CDR3 is TGTGCCAGCAGTTTCGCGGGACAGGGATATTCACCCCTCCACTTT. V and J are TRBV28 and TRBJ1-6; 9 bases match TRBD1. The V gene end was trimmed by 3 bases and the J gene end by 8 bases; junction bases not matched to a gene: 5. Per germline, CDR1 MDHEN and CDR2 SYDVKM. This CDR3 is 15 amino acids long.

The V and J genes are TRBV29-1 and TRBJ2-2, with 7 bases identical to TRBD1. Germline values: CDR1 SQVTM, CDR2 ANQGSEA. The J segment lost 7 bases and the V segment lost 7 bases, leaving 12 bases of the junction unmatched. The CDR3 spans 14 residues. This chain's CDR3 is CSASRGNGNGELFF. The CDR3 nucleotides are TGCAGCGCCAGCAGGGGGAATGGGAACGGGGAGCTGTTTTTT.

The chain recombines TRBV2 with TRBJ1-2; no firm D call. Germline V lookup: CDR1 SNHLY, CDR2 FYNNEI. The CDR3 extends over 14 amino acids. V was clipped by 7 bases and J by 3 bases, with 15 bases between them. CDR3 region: CASTPPAEYYGYTF. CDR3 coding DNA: TGTGCCAGCACCCCACCGGCGGAGTACTATGGCTACACCTTC.

The CDR3 DNA is TGCGCCAGCAGCTTTGGCGGGGGCCGGTACAATGAGCAGTTCTTC. Translation gives CASSFGGGRYNEQFF. This chain connects TRBV5-1 to TRBJ2-1; possible D gene TRBD2, 7 bases. This CDR3 is 15 amino acids long. Trimming cost V 2 bases and J 4 bases, with 13 bases left between them. Germline-derived CDR1 and CDR2 are SGHRS and YFSETQ. The variable domain in full, with the rest retrieved from reference TRBV5-1 and TRBJ2-1, is KAGVTQTPRYLIKTRGQQVTLSCSPISGHRSVSWYQQTPGQGLQFLFEYFSETQRNKGNFPGRFSGRQFSNSRSEMNVSTLELGDSALYLCASSFGGGRYNEQFFGPGTRLTVL.

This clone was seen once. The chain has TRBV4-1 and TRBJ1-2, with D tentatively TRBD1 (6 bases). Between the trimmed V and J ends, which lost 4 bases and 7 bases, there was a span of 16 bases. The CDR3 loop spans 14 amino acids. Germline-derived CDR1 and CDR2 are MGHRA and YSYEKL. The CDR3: CASSRLETGSGYTF. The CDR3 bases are TGCGCCAGCAGCCGACTGGAGACAGGTTCTGGCTACACCTTC.

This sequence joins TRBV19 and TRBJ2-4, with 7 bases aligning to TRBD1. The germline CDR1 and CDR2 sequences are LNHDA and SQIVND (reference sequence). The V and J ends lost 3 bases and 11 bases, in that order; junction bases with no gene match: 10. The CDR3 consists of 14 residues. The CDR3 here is CASSINRGAGLQYF. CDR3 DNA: TGTGCCAGTAGTATTAACAGGGGCGCAGGCCTTCAGTACTTC.